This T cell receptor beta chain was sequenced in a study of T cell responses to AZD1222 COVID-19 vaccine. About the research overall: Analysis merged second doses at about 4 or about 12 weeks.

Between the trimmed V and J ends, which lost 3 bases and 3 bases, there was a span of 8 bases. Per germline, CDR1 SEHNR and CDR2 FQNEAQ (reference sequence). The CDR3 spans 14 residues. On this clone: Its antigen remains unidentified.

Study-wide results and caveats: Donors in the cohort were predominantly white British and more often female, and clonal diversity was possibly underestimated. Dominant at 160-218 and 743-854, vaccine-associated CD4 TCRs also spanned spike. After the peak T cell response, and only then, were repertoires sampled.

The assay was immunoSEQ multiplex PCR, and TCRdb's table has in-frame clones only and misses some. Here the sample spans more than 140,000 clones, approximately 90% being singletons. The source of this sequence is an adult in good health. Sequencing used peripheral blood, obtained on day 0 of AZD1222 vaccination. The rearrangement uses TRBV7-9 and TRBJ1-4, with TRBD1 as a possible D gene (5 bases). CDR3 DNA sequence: TGTGCCAGCAGCTTGGACAACCCTAATGAAAAACTGTTTTTT. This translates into CASSLDNPNEKLFF.